Included here is one TCR beta chain sequence, with context. The antigen is not known. The data were obtained in a study of Graves' ophthalmopathy and Graves' hyperthyroidism. Study information: Peripheral blood (taken before any treatment) was collected at initial diagnosis. Study findings and constraints: Blood also contained most of the expanded thyroid clonotypes above 0.001 frequency.

This CDR3 spans 15 amino acids. The V and J ends lost 3 bases and 6 bases respectively, with 15 bases between them. Germline V lookup: CDR1 SEHNR, CDR2 FQNEAQ (reference sequence). Scientists amplified the TCR beta CDR3 regions from RNA transcripts. HTBI primers were employed in first-round RT-PCR, then a second-round multiplex PCR followed. TCRdb processed the multiplex PCR reads anew with MiXCR; each CDR3 protein has one entry. This table holds approximately 700,000 distinct CDR3 sequences, 40% found once. PBMCs originated in about 10 ml of fresh peripheral blood. This TCR derives from an adult man with Graves' ophthalmopathy. The V gene is TRBV7-9, the J gene TRBJ1-5; D is possibly TRBD1 (5 bases). The sequencing sample was made of peripheral blood. CDR3 amino acids: CASSLEGRAGQPQHF. CDR3 DNA sequence: TGTGCCAGCAGCTTGGAGGGCAGGGCTGGTCAGCCCCAGCATTTT.